The 20 T cell receptor beta chains below were found in one sample sequenced in a study of cytomegalovirus exposure and HLA in healthy donors. The PCR contained 60 Vbeta and 13 Jbeta primers. Sequenced by immunoSEQ multiplex PCR; TCRdb stores in-frame clones only, minus some. The table has approximately 120,000 clones, over 65% seen once. What was sequenced was PBMCs. The receptors derive from a woman between 35 and 50 years old in good health and CMV-seronegative.

The rearrangement links TRBV6-1 to TRBJ1-4; 9 bases match TRBD1. CDR1 and CDR2 from the germline V gene are MNHNS and SASEGT. The CDR3 covers 15 residues. V was pared by 2 bases and J by 8 bases, with 6 bases of the junction left unmatched. CDR3 DNA sequence: TGTGCCAGCAGTGAACAAGGGACAGGGAAGGAAAAACTGTTTTTT. The encoded protein is CASSEQGTGKEKLFF.

This clone was observed a handful of times. J is TRBJ1-5 and V is TRBV27; TRBD1 is a possible D gene (6 bases). V was shortened by 6 bases and J by 4 bases, with 16 bases between the two germline ends. Germline values: CDR1 MNHEY, CDR2 SMNVEV (reference sequence). The CDR3 sequence is 15 residues long. The CDR3 reads CASRPGTNTNQPQHF. CDR3 coding DNA: TGTGCCAGCAGACCCGGGACAAACACTAATCAGCCCCAGCATTTT.

The CDR3 here is CASSLDGDAYEQYF. For the CDR3, the DNA is TGTGCCAGCAGCTTAGACGGAGACGCCTACGAGCAGTACTTC. The J gene is TRBJ2-7, the V gene TRBV7-3; D remains ambiguous. V gave up 2 bases and J gave up 2 bases, with 10 bases separating them. Germline V lookup: CDR1 SGHTA, CDR2 FQGTGA. This CDR3 is built from 14 residues. Full variable domain (missing parts from reference TRBV7-3 and TRBJ2-7): GAGVSQTPSNKVTEKGKYVELRCDPISGHTALYWYRQSLGQGPEFLIYFQGTGAADDSGLPNDRFFAVRPEGSVSTLKIQRTERGDSAVYLCASSLDGDAYEQYFGPGTRLTVT.

A note on this clone: The junction and the germline gene differ at one end; a read error may be behind it. This chain links TRBV7-7 with TRBJ2-1; weak D call: TRBD2 (6 bases). The CDR3 sequence is 13 residues long. CDR1 is SSHAT, CDR2 FNYEAQ, per germline (reference sequence). The CDR3 DNA reads TGTGCTAGCAGCTTAGGCGGGGAGAATGAGCAGTTCTTC. This gives the protein CASSLGGENEQFF.

V is TRBV5-4 and J is TRBJ2-4; 11 bases map to TRBD2. This CDR3 is built from 17 residues. J gave up 3 bases and V 4 bases, and 9 bases lay outside the gene matches. CDR1 is SGHNT, CDR2 YYREEE, per germline (reference sequence). The CDR3 loop reads CASSPSSGRGLKNIQYF. The CDR3 DNA sequence: TGTGCCAGCAGCCCAAGTAGCGGGAGGGGACTCAAAAACATTCAGTACTTC.

This clone was recorded once. The rearrangement joins TRBV28 to TRBJ2-7; 8 nucleotides align to TRBD1. Trimming at V came to 7 bases and at J to 2 bases, leaving 7 bases not matched to a gene. The CDR3 runs 14 residues. Germline V gene data show CDR1 as MDHEN and CDR2 as SYDVKM. The CDR3 spells CASTVGDRPYEQYF. DNA for the CDR3: TGTGCCAGCACTGTCGGGGACAGGCCCTACGAGCAGTACTTC.

This CDR3 reads CASSDLGTSYGYTF. In DNA form, the CDR3 reads TGTGCCAGCAGTGACCTTGGGACAAGCTATGGCTACACCTTC. V gene TRBV28 combines with J gene TRBJ1-2; D may be TRBD1 (6 bases). Germline V lookup: CDR1 MDHEN, CDR2 SYDVKM. V gave up 5 bases and J gave up 4 bases, with 14 bases separating them. The CDR3 spans 14 residues.

V and J are TRBV5-4 and TRBJ2-3; 9 bases agree with TRBD1. Trimming cost V 4 bases and J 3 bases; bases outside gene matches: 6. The CDR3 length is 15 residues. Per the germline V gene, CDR1 is SGHNT and CDR2 is YYREEE (reference sequence). The CDR3 DNA follows: TGTGCCAGCAGCGAGACAGGGGGGCGGACAGATACGCAGTATTTT. It encodes CASSETGGRTDTQYF. The full variable domain, rest sourced from reference TRBV5-4 and TRBJ2-3, is ETGVTQSPTHLIKTRGQQVTLRCSSQSGHNTVSWYQQALGQGPQFIFQYYREEENGRGNFPPRFSGLQFPNYSSELNVNALELDDSALYLCASSETGGRTDTQYFGPGTRLTVL.

The V call is TRBV4-1, the J call TRBJ2-5; 10 bases agree with TRBD2. TRBJ2-7 matches the DNA end more closely, so the J call is doubtful. Germline V gene lookup returns CDR1 MGHRA and CDR2 YSYEKL. The CDR3 runs to 15 residues. CDR3: CASSHIGAGGYEQYF. CDR3 nucleotides: TGCGCCAGCAGCCATATAGGAGCGGGAGGGTACGAGCAGTACTTC.

The chain employs TRBV19 and TRBJ2-3, with D possibly being TRBD2 (7 bases). Trimming removed 6 bases from V and 6 bases from J, with 16 bases in between. The CDR3 is made up of 14 amino acids. The V gene's germline CDR1 is LNHDA and CDR2 SQIVND (reference sequence). The CDR3 DNA is TGTGCCAGTAGCCACAGGGAGGGAAGTGATACGCAGTATTTT. It translates to CASSHREGSDTQYF.

V and J are TRBV5-1 and TRBJ2-3, with a possible D match to TRBD2 (6 bases). Trimming left V 2 bases short and J 4 bases short, with 11 bases between. Germline CDR1 reads SGHRS; CDR2 reads YFSETQ. The CDR3 length is 14 residues. CDR3 protein: CASSFLAGPDTQYF. The CDR3 bases are TGCGCCAGCAGCTTTCTTGCGGGACCAGATACGCAGTATTTT.

The genes are TRBV5-1 and TRBJ2-7, with 11 positions matching TRBD2. This CDR3 spans 14 amino acids. V trimming: 2 bases; J trimming: 3 bases; junction bases outside the gene matches: 1. Germline values: CDR1 SGHRS, CDR2 YFSETQ. The CDR3 sequence: CASSFGTSGYEQYF. Written as DNA, the CDR3 is TGCGCCAGCAGCTTCGGGACTAGCGGCTACGAGCAGTACTTC.

The chain combines TRBV18 with TRBJ1-2, with a possible D match to TRBD1 (5 bases). The CDR3 extends over 14 amino acids. The germline gives CDR1 KGHSH, CDR2 LQKENI. V was cut by 3 bases and J by 6 bases, with 14 bases left in between. The CDR3 coding sequence is TGTGCCAGCTCACCCGGAGGGGCCAGGAATGGCTACACCTTC. Amino acids: CASSPGGARNGYTF.

This sequence joins TRBV4-1 and TRBJ2-7; possible D gene TRBD1, 5 bases. With 1 base removed from V and 4 bases from J, the gap between germline ends came to 14 bases. Germline V gene sequence: CDR1 MGHRA, CDR2 YSYEKL. CDR3 length equals 15 residues. CDR3 loop: CASSQAFDRRYEQYF. CDR3 nucleotide sequence: TGCGCCAGCAGCCAAGCCTTCGACAGAAGGTACGAGCAGTACTTC.

The J gene is TRBJ2-6, the V gene TRBV7-9; TRBD1 matches at 7 bases. V shed 5 bases, J shed 2 bases, and the junction held 3 bases outside the gene matches. Germline V gene data show CDR1 as SEHNR and CDR2 as FQNEAQ (reference sequence). The CDR3 spans 15 residues. The CDR3 region has the DNA TGTGCCAGCAGCCCGACAGGGCCTGGGGCCAACGTCCTGACTTTC. Its translation: CASSPTGPGANVLTF.

This sequence joins TRBV15 and TRBJ2-7; 12 nucleotides match TRBD1. The V gene's germline CDR1 is LNHNV and CDR2 YYDKDF (reference sequence). This CDR3 spans 16 amino acids. V dropped 5 bases and J dropped 7; count of bases not matched to a gene: 12. CDR3 sequence (DNA): TGTGCCACCAGCGCAACCGGGACAGGGGGCTTCGGAGAGCAGTACTTC. This codes for CATSATGTGGFGEQYF.

The J gene is TRBJ2-7, the V gene TRBV5-1, with 7 bases fitting TRBD2. Germline assignment: CDR1 SGHRS and CDR2 YFSETQ. The V gene end was trimmed by 0 bases and the J gene end by 2 bases; junction bases not matched to a gene: 5. The CDR3 runs to 15 residues. The CDR3 region has the DNA TGCGCCAGCAGCTTGGCCGTAGGACTAGCCTACGAGCAGTACTTC. Protein sequence: CASSLAVGLAYEQYF. The variable domain in full, completed from reference TRBV5-1 and TRBJ2-7, reads KAGVTQTPRYLIKTRGQQVTLSCSPISGHRSVSWYQQTPGQGLQFLFEYFSETQRNKGNFPGRFSGRQFSNSRSEMNVSTLELGDSALYLCASSLAVGLAYEQYFGPGTRLTVT.

This clone appeared a single time. The chain carries TRBV15 and TRBJ2-1, with D uncertain. CDR3 length: 14 residues. The germline V and J ends were trimmed by 0 bases and 4 bases, with 7 bases remaining between them. Germline V gene sequence: CDR1 LNHNV, CDR2 YYDKDF (reference sequence). The CDR3 DNA reads as TGTGCCACCAGCAGAGACACAGCTTACAATGAGCAGTTCTTC. Its protein product is CATSRDTAYNEQFF.

The genes are TRBV4-3 and TRBJ2-1; 11 positions agree with TRBD2. With 1 base clipped from V and 7 bases from J, the junction kept 6 bases outside the gene matches. Germline CDR1 LGHNA, CDR2 YSLEER. This CDR3 is 16 amino acids long. Written as DNA, the CDR3 is TGCGCCAGCAGCCAAGTTTTCACTAGCGGGAGTAATGAGCAGTTCTTC. Its protein is CASSQVFTSGSNEQFF.

This chain connects TRBV6-6 to TRBJ1-5; D unclear. Trimming took 8 bases from V and 7 from J, leaving 15 bases between them. From germline, CDR1 is MNHNY and CDR2 SVGAGI (reference sequence). The CDR3 covers 13 residues. CDR3 sequence (DNA): TGTGCCAGCCACCTCGGAGGATCCCAGCCCCAGCATTTT. Translated: CASHLGGSQPQHF.